This TCR beta chain was recorded in a study of beta chain features in type 1 diabetes. Germline assignment: CDR1 SGHTA and CDR2 FQGNSA. Trimming removed 1 base from V and 7 bases from J; junction bases left unmatched: 7. The CDR3 has 15 amino acids. Study findings and constraints: Fewer junction insertions and more nucleotide deletions appeared in type 1 diabetes patients. The naive, central memory and Treg TCRB repertoires of patients appeared to be more similar to one another than those of healthy donors.

Of the isolated RNA, all was reverse transcribed, and so the sequenced material was expressed TCRB transcripts. This table comes from immunoSEQ multiplex PCR, and its TCRdb copy is limited to in-frame clones, with some not included. Counted here are some 150,000 clones, 10% occurring once; the ten biggest clones make up around 1.4%. About this clone: What it recognizes is unknown.

A single heparinised draw of about 100 mL on average was taken per donor. Each of the CD4+ naive, central memory, regulatory and stem cell-like memory populations was sorted via CD45RO/CCR7/CD25/CD127/CD95/CD27. The source material was naive CD4+ T cells from blood. This rearrangement joins TRBV7-2 to TRBJ2-1; 7 nucleotides line up with TRBD1. This TCR derives from a man between 18 and 29 years old in good health. Written as DNA, the CDR3 is TGTGCCAGCAGCTTAGTGTGGCAGGGGGTAAATGAGCAGTTCTTC. Its protein is CASSLVWQGVNEQFF. Looking up the rest from reference TRBV7-2 and TRBJ2-1 gives the full variable domain: GAGVSQSPSNKVTEKGKDVELRCDPISGHTALYWYRQSLGQGLEFLIYFQGNSAPDKSGLPSDRFSAERTGGSVSTLTIQRTQQEDSAVYLCASSLVWQGVNEQFFGPGTRLTVL.